A single sample is the source of the 27 T cell receptor beta chains below, sequenced in a study of T cells in Graves' hyperthyroidism and ophthalmopathy. Template material for amplifying TCR beta CDR3 regions consisted of RNA transcripts. Initially, a first-round RT-PCR of the TCR CDR3 employed the HTBI primer set. One entry per CDR3 protein results from TCRdb running MiXCR on the multiplex PCR reads. The sample carries more than 75,000 distinct CDR3 sequences, about half recorded once. The sequenced sample was blood. These receptors originate from a middle-aged woman with Graves' hyperthyroidism.

V gene TRBV20-1 combines with J gene TRBJ2-7; the D gene is possibly TRBD2 (6 bases). CDR1 and CDR2 from the germline V gene are DFQATT and SNEGSKA (reference sequence). Between the trimmed V and J ends, which lost 8 bases and 4 bases, there was a span of 15 bases. CDR3 length: 12 amino acids. The CDR3 spells CSLGRGSYEQYF. The DNA for the CDR3 is TGCAGTCTGGGACGGGGGAGTTACGAGCAGTACTTC.

This clonotype came up many times. V gene TRBV7-2 combines with J gene TRBJ1-2; 7 positions match TRBD1. V lost 6 bases, J lost 7 bases, and 11 bases stayed unmatched. CDR3 length: 14 residues. The germline V gene has CDR1 SGHTA and CDR2 FQGNSA. The CDR3 sequence: CASSSRDRQGGYTF. The DNA for the CDR3 is TGTGCCAGCAGTAGCCGGGACAGACAGGGTGGCTACACCTTC.

This sequence joins TRBV10-3 and TRBJ1-6; D is perhaps TRBD1 (5 bases). The CDR3 extends over 17 amino acids. The germline V gene encodes CDR1 ENHRY and CDR2 SYGVKD. V was pared by 7 bases and J by 10 bases, with 26 bases between. The CDR3 loop is CAINSGTNGVMRSPLHF. The CDR3 nucleotides read TGTGCCATCAACAGCGGGACGAATGGGGTCATGCGGTCACCCCTCCACTTT.

The chain links TRBV7-3 to TRBJ1-5, with D possibly matching TRBD1 (6 bases). The CDR3 length is 14 residues. Germline-derived CDR1 and CDR2 are SGHTA and FQGTGA. Trimming cost V 5 bases and J 4 bases, with 12 bases left between them. The CDR3 bases are TGTGCCAGCAGCCTGTCAGGGACAAATCAGCCCCAGCATTTT. Translating gives CASSLSGTNQPQHF.

This clonotype has more than one count but fewer than ten. V usage is TRBV27 and J usage is TRBJ2-3; tentative D call: TRBD2 (6 bases). There are 15 residues in the CDR3. CDR1 is MNHEY and CDR2 is SMNVEV in the germline V gene (reference sequence). Deletions cut 2 bases from V and 4 bases from J, with 13 bases between. CDR3 coding DNA: TGTGCCAGCAGTTTAACGGCGGGGTGGGCAGATACGCAGTATTTT. Amino acids: CASSLTAGWADTQYF.

This clonotype has only a few counts. The chain carries TRBV11-2 and TRBJ2-1; perhaps TRBD2 as D (5 bases). CDR3 length equals 16 residues. Germline V gives CDR1 SGHAT, CDR2 FQNNGV. The V end lost 5 bases, the J end lost 1 base, and 15 bases lay between the germline ends. The CDR3 sequence is CASSPLARSSYNEQFF. CDR3 coding DNA: TGTGCCAGCAGCCCCCTAGCCAGATCATCCTACAATGAGCAGTTCTTC. The full variable domain, rest sourced from reference TRBV11-2 and TRBJ2-1, is EAGVAQSPRYKIIEKRQSVAFWCNPISGHATLYWYQQILGQGPKLLIQFQNNGVVDDSQLPKDRFSAERLKGVDSTLKIQPAKLEDSAVYLCASSPLARSSYNEQFFGPGTRLTVL.

In this sample, this clonotype turned up many times. The chain links TRBV5-1 to TRBJ2-5, with D unresolved. The CDR3 is made up of 13 amino acids. With 0 bases removed from V and 5 bases from J, the gap between germline ends came to 8 bases. Germline loops: CDR1 SGHRS, CDR2 YFSETQ. CDR3: CASSLENVETQYF. The CDR3 DNA reads as TGCGCCAGCAGCTTGGAAAATGTGGAGACCCAGTACTTC.

This rearrangement joins TRBV5-1 to TRBJ2-2; TRBD2 is a possible D gene (5 bases). The CDR3 spans 16 residues. Germline V gene sequence: CDR1 SGHRS, CDR2 YFSETQ. The V end was cut by 1 base, the J end by 5 bases, with 15 bases between. The CDR3 sequence: CASSLRLARTTGELFF. CDR3 nucleotides: TGCGCCAGCAGCTTGAGGCTAGCACGAACGACCGGGGAGCTGTTTTTT.

The V and J genes are TRBV29-1 and TRBJ1-2; TRBD1 aligns across 10 bases. V was clipped by 7 bases and J by 1 base; unmatched bases: 3. The CDR3 covers 13 residues. Germline V gene data show CDR1 as SQVTM and CDR2 as ANQGSEA. The CDR3 is CSGGQGYNYGYTF. In DNA, the CDR3 is TGCAGCGGGGGACAGGGGTATAACTATGGCTACACCTTC.

This clonotype was found many times. V gene TRBV5-1 combines with J gene TRBJ1-1; 7 bases align to TRBD1. The V and J ends lost 1 base and 7 bases, in that order; junction bases with no gene match: 7. CDR3 length: 14 residues. Germline V gene sequence: CDR1 SGHRS, CDR2 YFSETQ. The CDR3 coding sequence is TGCGCCAGCAGCTTGCGAGGGGGCAGCGATGAAGCTTTCTTT. Translating gives CASSLRGGSDEAFF.

This clonotype showed up many times. V usage is TRBV4-3 and J usage is TRBJ2-7; tentatively, D is TRBD1 or TRBD2 (5 bases each). The CDR3 is 15 amino acids. Germline CDR1 is LGHNA and CDR2 is YSLEER. Trimming left V 0 bases short and J 0 bases short, with 9 bases between. This CDR3 is CASSQDRDGSYEQYF. CDR3 in DNA: TGCGCCAGCAGCCAAGATCGGGACGGCTCCTACGAGCAGTACTTC.

This clonotype was seen many times. The gene calls are TRBV6-5 and TRBJ2-2; D gene unclear. CDR1 and CDR2 (germline): MNHEY, SVGAGI. Between the trimmed V and J ends, which lost 5 bases and 6 bases, there was a span of 16 bases. This CDR3 has 15 amino acids. The CDR3 protein is CASSATGPFAGELFF. Written as DNA, the CDR3 is TGTGCCAGCAGTGCCACCGGGCCCTTTGCCGGGGAGCTGTTTTTT.

Remarks on this clonotype: The conserved closing phenylalanine or tryptophan is absent in this CDR3, likely reflecting a read error. No DNA is shown, since the ends of the CDR3 on it are uncertain; the CDR3 is the one TCRdb lists. The J gene is TRBJ2-7, the V gene TRBV13; the table names TRBD2, a call not compared with the DNA. Counting both end residues, the CDR3 totals 8 amino acids. From germline, CDR1 is PRHDT and CDR2 FYEKMQ (reference sequence). This chain's CDR3 is CASSWRAG.

Concerning this clonotype itself: This may be a read error, as it is one base from a much larger clone. V and J are TRBV4-1 and TRBJ2-7; maybe TRBD1 (6 bases). Germline V gene data show CDR1 as MGHRA and CDR2 as YSYEKL. This CDR3 is built from 15 residues. The CDR3: CASSQETGTVYGQYF. The CDR3 DNA follows: TGCGCCAGCAGCCAAGAAACAGGGACCGTATACGGGCAGTACTTC.

The chain couples TRBV20-1 to TRBJ2-7; 7 bases align to TRBD2. CDR1 and CDR2 (germline): DFQATT, SNEGSKA (reference sequence). V lost 3 bases and J lost 4; bases outside the gene matches: 6. CDR3 size: 13 residues. This chain's CDR3 is CSARSRGSYEQYF. The CDR3 nucleotides are TGCAGTGCTAGGTCCCGCGGGAGTTACGAGCAGTACTTC.

The J gene is TRBJ2-7, the V gene TRBV10-3; D perhaps matches TRBD1 (5 bases). CDR3 size: 13 residues. Germline values: CDR1 ENHRY, CDR2 SYGVKD. The V end lost 5 bases, the J end lost 5 bases, and 13 bases lay between the germline ends. CDR3 nucleotides: TGTGCCATCAGTCCAGGGAATGGGGACGAGCAGTACTTC. Translated: CAISPGNGDEQYF.

This rearrangement joins TRBV15 to TRBJ1-2, with a tentative D call TRBD1 (5 bases). V was pared by 3 bases and J by 1 base, with 12 bases between. CDR1 is LNHNV, CDR2 YYDKDF, per germline (reference sequence). The CDR3 totals 15 residues. The CDR3 here is CATSSRGHLNYGYTF. The CDR3 DNA reads TGTGCCACCAGCAGCCGAGGACACCTTAACTATGGCTACACCTTC.

In regard to this clonotype: A single base separates this from a much larger clone, so it may be a read error. This chain uses TRBV28 with TRBJ1-6; D not resolved. This CDR3 spans 13 amino acids. Germline-derived CDR1 and CDR2 are MDHEN and SYDVKM. The DNA of the CDR3 is TGTGCCACGGAGAGCTCCTATAATTCACCCCCCCACTTT. It is translated as CATESSYNSPPHF.

This rearrangement joins TRBV10-3 to TRBJ1-6; 8 nucleotides align to TRBD1. The CDR3 contains 14 residues. Germline V CDR1 and CDR2: ENHRY, SYGVKD. J lost 8 bases, V lost 8 bases, and 8 bases had no gene match. The DNA for the CDR3 is TGTGCCATCTTCTCCGGACAGGGCGATTCACCCCTCCACTTT. It yields the protein CAIFSGQGDSPLHF.

V is TRBV15 and J is TRBJ1-6, with TRBD1 identical over 7 bases. With V trimmed by 1 base and J by 10 bases, 4 bases remained unmatched. CDR1 and CDR2 (germline): LNHNV, YYDKDF (reference sequence). There are 14 residues in the CDR3. The CDR3 spells CATSRGQGVSPLHF. In DNA form, the CDR3 reads TGTGCCACCAGCAGAGGACAGGGAGTATCACCCCTCCACTTT.

This clonotype was seen ten or more times. V gene TRBV6-2 or TRBV6-3 combines with J gene TRBJ2-7; 7 nucleotides match TRBD1. With 4 bases clipped from V and 0 bases from J, the junction kept 9 bases outside the gene matches. CDR3 size: 16 residues. Germline V gives CDR1 MNHEY, CDR2 SVGEGT. CDR3 DNA: TGTGCCAGCAGTTCCCCGGGACAGAAACTCTCCTACGAGCAGTACTTC. This gives the protein CASSSPGQKLSYEQYF.

There are many counts of this clonotype. The rearrangement links TRBV5-1 to TRBJ2-6; 9 bases agree with TRBD2. V dropped 3 bases and J dropped 0; count of bases not matched to a gene: 4. Germline V gives CDR1 SGHRS, CDR2 YFSETQ. The CDR3 spans 17 residues. The CDR3 protein is CASSSTSGYSGANVLTF. CDR3 DNA sequence: TGCGCCAGCAGCTCGACTAGCGGATACTCTGGGGCCAACGTCCTGACTTTC.

This sequence joins TRBV20-1 and TRBJ1-3; D ambiguous. Germline V CDR1 and CDR2: DFQATT, SNEGSKA (reference sequence). The CDR3 sequence is 15 residues long. V was trimmed by 6 bases and J by 0 bases, leaving 15 bases between them. CDR3 DNA sequence: TGCAGTGCCCTAAGCAAGGGCTCCTCTGGAAACACCATATATTTT. It codes for CSALSKGSSGNTIYF.

To note about this clonotype: This could be a read error, since a much larger clone is one nucleotide away. The rearrangement uses TRBV7-9 and TRBJ2-7, with 7 bases matching TRBD2. CDR1 and CDR2 from the germline V gene are SEHNR and FQNEAQ (reference sequence). V lost 3 bases and J lost 2; bases outside the gene matches: 4. This CDR3 spans 14 amino acids. The CDR3 sequence: CASSFRAGTYEQYF. The DNA of the CDR3 is TGTGCCAGCAGCTTCCGAGCGGGAACCTACGAGCAGTACTTC.

This clonotype was seen only a few times. The rearrangement joins TRBV2 to TRBJ1-3, with 12 positions matching TRBD1. Unmatched junction bases numbered 15, after V lost 3 bases and J lost 6 bases. The CDR3 sequence is 19 residues long. CDR1 SNHLY and CDR2 FYNNEI come from the germline V gene. This chain's CDR3 is CASSDGLGQGATGLNTIYF. DNA for the CDR3: TGTGCCAGCAGTGATGGGTTGGGACAGGGGGCGACTGGCTTAAACACCATATATTTT.

This clonotype was detected many times. The chain uses TRBV6-5 and TRBJ1-6; 7 bases map to TRBD1. Germline V CDR1 and CDR2: MNHEY, SVGAGI. V gave up 1 base and J gave up 7 bases; unmatched junction bases: 7. This CDR3 comprises 16 residues. The CDR3 spells CASSYLSAGGNSPLHF. The CDR3 DNA reads as TGTGCCAGCAGTTACTTGTCGGCAGGGGGAAATTCACCCCTCCACTTT.

This clonotype was counted ten times or more. The chain uses TRBV7-8 and TRBJ1-2; D uncertain. Germline V gene lookup returns CDR1 SGHVS and CDR2 FQNEAQ. V was cut by 1 base and J by 4 bases, with 10 bases left in between. The CDR3 runs 14 residues. CDR3 protein: CASSLGQVVYGYTF. The CDR3 DNA reads as TGTGCCAGCAGCTTAGGGCAGGTGGTCTATGGCTACACCTTC.